This paragraph covers one T cell receptor beta chain sequence. The data are from a study of PD-L1 blockade in urothelial cancer. The wider study: Timepoints chosen for blood analysis were 3 weeks (second dose) and 6 weeks after treatment start.

The J segment lost 5 bases and the V segment lost 4 bases, leaving 23 bases of the junction unmatched. CDR3 size: 20 residues. From germline, CDR1 is SQVTM and CDR2 ANQGSEA. Time point indicated: peripheral blood 6 weeks after treatment start. A spike-in of synthetic TCR analog templates was added to each PCR. Profiled with immunoSEQ multiplex PCR; TCRdb holds only in-frame clones, not every one. The sample consists of 83,000 or so clones, roughly 83% of them appearing once. This chain joins TRBV29-1 and TRBJ2-3, with TRBD2 identical over 11 bases. The sequence was obtained from a man in his 70s with urothelial cancer. Sequenced here: PBMCs, sampled around atezolizumab (anti-PD-L1) treatment. The CDR3 DNA sequence: TGCAGCGTTGTGGGCGGGAGGACAGGGAGACTAGCGGGACCCCAAGATACGCAGTATTTT. Translation: CSVVGGRTGRLAGPQDTQYF.